This T cell receptor beta chain was obtained from a study of blood T cell repertoires in COVID-19. Study as a whole: The study drew acute and convalescent COVID-19 samples from the United States, Italy and Spain. From T cells, B-cell-depleted T cells, or PBMCs came the material, which was cDNA or gDNA.

Original data processing: Using reference gene primer amplification, nucleated cell counts were estimated. Repertoires were generated with immunoSEQ multiplex PCR, while TCRdb's copy carries only in-frame clones and drops some. Clone size and the V and J calls come from that table; the DNA yielded D and trimming. The sample yields approximately 170,000 clones, about 85% seen once. The CDR3 length is 19 residues. Trimming took off 2 bases at V and 5 bases at J, with 27 bases between the two ends. The germline gives CDR1 SGHVS, CDR2 FQNEAQ. During active infection, Seattle patients enrolled and were then monitored through disease.

Sequenced input: peripheral blood. This TCR came from a woman older than 75 with COVID-19, enrolled during active disease. The chain joins TRBV7-8 to TRBJ2-5, with D possibly being TRBD1 (6 bases). The CDR3 nucleotides read TGTGCCAGCAGCTTATTATTTCCTAGGGATAGGGGGTCTTTGGAGACCCAGTACTTC. Protein: CASSLLFPRDRGSLETQYF.